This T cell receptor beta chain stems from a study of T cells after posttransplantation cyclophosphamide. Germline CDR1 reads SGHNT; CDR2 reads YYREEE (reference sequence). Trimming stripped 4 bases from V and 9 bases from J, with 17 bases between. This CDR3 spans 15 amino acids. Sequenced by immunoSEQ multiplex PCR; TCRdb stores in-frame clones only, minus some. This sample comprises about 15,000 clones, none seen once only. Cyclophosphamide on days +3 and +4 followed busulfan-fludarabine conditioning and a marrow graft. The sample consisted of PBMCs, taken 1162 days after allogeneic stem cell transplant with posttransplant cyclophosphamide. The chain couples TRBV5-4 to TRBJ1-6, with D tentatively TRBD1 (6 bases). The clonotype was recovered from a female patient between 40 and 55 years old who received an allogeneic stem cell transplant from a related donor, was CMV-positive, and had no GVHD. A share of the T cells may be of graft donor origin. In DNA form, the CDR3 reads TGTGCCAGCAGCCATGGATGGGACACCCTTTCACCCCTCCACTTT. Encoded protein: CASSHGWDTLSPLHF.